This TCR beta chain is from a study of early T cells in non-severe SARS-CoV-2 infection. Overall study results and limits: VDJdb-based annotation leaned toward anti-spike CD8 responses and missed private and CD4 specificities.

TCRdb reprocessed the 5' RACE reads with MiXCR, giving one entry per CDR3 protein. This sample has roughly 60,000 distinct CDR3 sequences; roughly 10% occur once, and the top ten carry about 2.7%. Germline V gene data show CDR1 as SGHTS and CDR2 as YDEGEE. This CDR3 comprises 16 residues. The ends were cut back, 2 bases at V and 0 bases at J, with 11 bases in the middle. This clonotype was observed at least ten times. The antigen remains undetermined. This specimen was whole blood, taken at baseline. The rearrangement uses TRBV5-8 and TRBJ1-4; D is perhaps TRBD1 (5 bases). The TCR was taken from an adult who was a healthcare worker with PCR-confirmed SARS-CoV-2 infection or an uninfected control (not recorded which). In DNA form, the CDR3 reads TGTGCCAGCAGCTTTGGGGGAATCGCAACTAATGAAAAACTGTTTTTT. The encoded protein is CASSFGGIATNEKLFF.